This is a list of T cell receptor beta chains from one sample in a study of cytomegalovirus exposure and HLA in healthy donors. Sequenced by immunoSEQ multiplex PCR; TCRdb stores in-frame clones only, minus some. Among about 130,000 clones listed, 70% to 80% were seen once. Sequencing input: PBMCs. The receptors shown here come from a woman in her sixties in good health and CMV-seronegative. The CDR3 runs from the conserved cysteine through the conserved F or W. D genes are given only for firm matches. Clone size is shown for a subset of rows, as once, few, many or a class of expanded clone.

>once|TRBJ2-2|TRBV19|NA
TGTGCCAGTAAACCTCGGCTCGAGGGCACCGGGGAGCTGTTTTTT
CASKPRLEGTGELFF
>NA|TRBJ2-7|TRBV18|TRBD2
TGTGCCAGCTCATCCACTAGCGGGGTCCCCTACGAGCAGTACTTC
CASSSTSGVPYEQYF
>NA|TRBJ2-3|TRBV7-9|NA
TGTGCCAGCAGCTTAGTTGCGGGGGCCGATGGAGGTACGCAGTATTTT
CASSLVAGADGGTQYF
>NA|TRBJ1-2|TRBV4-2|NA
TGTGCCAGCAGCCAAGTTAGTTCTAACTATGGCTACACCTTC
CASSQVSSNYGYTF
>NA|TRBJ2-7|TRBV19|NA
TGTGCCAGTAGTATAGGTGGCGGGACGTACGAGCAGTACTTC
CASSIGGGTYEQYF
>NA|TRBJ1-2|TRBV27|TRBD1
TGTGCCAGCAGTCGTAACAGGGGAGACTATGGCTACACCTTC
CASSRNRGDYGYTF
>NA|TRBJ2-5|TRBV4-1|NA
TGCGCCAGCAGCCAAGATACCGGGGTTGAGACCCAGTACTTC
CASSQDTGVETQYF
>NA|TRBJ1-4|TRBV28|TRBD1
TGTGCCAGCACCCCAGGGGGGACAGGGGGTGAAAAACTGTTTTTT
CASTPGGTGGEKLFF
>medium-sized|TRBJ1-1|TRBV28|NA
TGTGCCAGCAGCAGCCCCGGGACAAAGAACACTGAAGCTTTCTTT
CASSSPGTKNTEAFF
>few|TRBJ1-1|TRBV6-5|NA
TGTGCCAGCAGTTACTCGAACAGAGCCGGTGTTGAAGCTTTCTTT
CASSYSNRAGVEAFF
>once|TRBJ2-2|TRBV5-1|TRBD1
TGCGCCAGCAGCTTGGCCCCGGGACAGGGTTCCGGGGAGCTGTTTTTT
CASSLAPGQGSGELFF
>once|TRBJ2-5|TRBV7-3|TRBD2
TGTGCCAGCAGCTTGGGGGGGCAAGAGACCCAGTACTTC
CASSLGGQETQYF
>NA|TRBJ2-7|TRBV6-5|TRBD1
TGTGCCAGCAGTTACCGACGACAGGGAGAGGGTCGCGAGCAGTACTTC
CASSYRRQGEGREQYF
>NA|TRBJ1-3|TRBV7-9|NA
TGTGCCAGCAGCTTAATGAGGGACTCTGGAAACACCATATATTTT
CASSLMRDSGNTIYF
>NA|TRBJ1-5|TRBV27|NA
TGTGCCAGCAGTTTAACGGGAGACGCCTCCGGGGCGCCCCAGCATTTT
CASSLTGDASGAPQHF
>NA|TRBJ2-3|TRBV5-1|TRBD2
TGCGCCAGCAGCTTGTTCTCGGCTAGCGGGGGCACAGATACGCAGTATTTT
CASSLFSASGGTDTQYF
>NA|TRBJ2-2|TRBV30|NA
TGTGCCTGGAGTGTCACGGTCACCGGGGAGCTGTTTTTT
CAWSVTVTGELFF
>NA|TRBJ1-1|TRBV18|NA
TGTGCCAGCTCACCACCAGGGACACAGAACACTGAAGCTTTCTTT
CASSPPGTQNTEAFF
>once|TRBJ2-5|TRBV25-1|TRBD2
TGTGCCAGCAGTGAATCGGGACTAGCGAGTATCCTAGAGACCCAGTACTTC
CASSESGLASILETQYF
>NA|TRBJ1-6|TRBV7-9|NA
TGTGCCAGCAGCTTAGCCGGGTCCCGCGGTTCACCCCTCCACTTT
CASSLAGSRGSPLHF
>NA|TRBJ2-7|TRBV27|TRBD1
TGTGCCAGCAGCCACGGGACAGGGGGAACCTACGAGCAGTACTTC
CASSHGTGGTYEQYF
>few|TRBJ2-1|TRBV2|TRBD2
TGTGCCAGCAGGCCAACTAGCGGGGGGGACAATGAGCAGTTCTTC
CASRPTSGGDNEQFF
>once|TRBJ2-3|TRBV4-1|NA
TGCGCCAGCCGCGGAGGAAGCACAGATACGCAGTATTTT
CASRGGSTDTQYF
>few|TRBJ1-2|TRBV9|NA
TGTGCCAGCAGCGTAGGACGGGGGTATGGCTACACCTTC
CASSVGRGYGYTF
>few|TRBJ1-1|TRBV10-2|NA
TGCGCCAGCACCTGGGACACAAAGAACACTGAAGCTTTCTTT
CASTWDTKNTEAFF
>NA|TRBJ1-1|TRBV6-5|NA
TGTGCCAGCAGTACACGACAAACAGCTTTCTTT
CASSTRQTAFF
>NA|TRBJ1-1|TRBV7-8|TRBD1
TGTGCCAGCAGCTTAGCCCTAAGGGGGCAAGTGAACACTGAAGCTTTCTTT
CASSLALRGQVNTEAFF
>few|TRBJ2-3|TRBV29-1|NA
TGCAGCGTGGACTCTACAGGGTCTATCACAGATACGCAGTATTTT
CSVDSTGSITDTQYF
>NA|TRBJ1-1|TRBV2|NA
TGTGCCACCAAAATAGGAGCCTACGCGATGAACACTGAAGCTTTCTTT
CATKIGAYAMNTEAFF
>once|TRBJ1-3|TRBV4-1|NA
TGCGCCAGCAGCCAAGATTCGGTGGACACCATATATTTT
CASSQDSVDTIYF
>few|TRBJ2-1|TRBV5-1|TRBD2
TGCGCCAGCAGCCCACTAGCGACCTACAATGAGCAGTTCTTC
CASSPLATYNEQFF
>NA|TRBJ2-7|TRBV27|NA
TGTGCCAGCAGTTTATCGGGCGGGGTTACCTACGAGCAGTACTTC
CASSLSGGVTYEQYF
>NA|TRBJ1-6|TRBV11-2|TRBD1
TGTGCCAGCAGCTCCGGACAGGGGCGGAATAATTCACCCCTCCACTTT
CASSSGQGRNNSPLHF
>NA|TRBJ1-5|TRBV6-1|NA
TGTGCCAGCACTCGGGAACTATATAGCAATCAGCCCCAGCATTTT
CASTRELYSNQPQHF
>NA|TRBJ2-1|TRBV6-1|TRBD1
TGTGCCAGCACAAGGGACAGGGCATCTAGTAGTGAGCAGTTCTTC
CASTRDRASSSEQFF
>once|TRBJ1-4|TRBV14|NA
TGTGCCAGCAGCCAAGATCGAGGGTCGGGAAAACTGTTTTTT
CASSQDRGSGKLFF
>NA|TRBJ1-5|TRBV19|TRBD1
TGTGCCAGTAGGATGGACAGGTACTGGGAGAATCAGCCCCAGCATTTT
CASRMDRYWENQPQHF
>few|TRBJ1-2|TRBV5-1|NA
TGCGCCAGCAGCTCCCTCGGTGGGGAGGATGGCTACACCTTC
CASSSLGGEDGYTF
>NA|TRBJ2-3|TRBV27|TRBD1
TGTGCCAGCAGCCGACAGGGGGTTTGGACAGATACGCAGTATTTT
CASSRQGVWTDTQYF
>few|TRBJ1-5|TRBV4-1|TRBD1
TGCGCCAGCAGCCAAGTCCGGGACAGGGGAAGTCAGCCCCAGCATTTT
CASSQVRDRGSQPQHF
>once|TRBJ2-2|TRBV6-5|NA
TGTGCCAGCAGATCAAGGGGGTCCGGGGAGCTGTTTTTT
CASRSRGSGELFF
>NA|TRBJ2-5|TRBV27|TRBD2
TGTGCCAGTGCTAGCGGGAGTGGTCTCGTAGAGACCCAGTACTTC
CASASGSGLVETQYF
>NA|TRBJ2-7|TRBV6-5|TRBD1
TGTGCCAGCAGCCGGGACAGTTACGAGCAGTACTTC
CASSRDSYEQYF
>few|TRBJ2-1|TRBV7-8|NA
TGTGCCAGCAGCGCGGACTTCCGGGGCAATGAGCAGTTCTTC
CASSADFRGNEQFF
>once|TRBJ1-4|TRBV28|TRBD1
TGTGCCAGCAGTCGACAGGGGGGGGCCCTTAATGAAAAACTGTTTTTT
CASSRQGGALNEKLFF
>NA|TRBJ1-2|TRBV5-5|NA
TGTGCCAGCAGCTTGTACAGGGACTATGGCTACACCTTC
CASSLYRDYGYTF
>NA|TRBJ2-7|TRBV5-4|TRBD2
TGTGCCAGCAGCCTTGCAGGGACTAGGGAGTACTTC
CASSLAGTREYF
>NA|TRBJ2-5|TRBV5-8|TRBD2
TGTGCCAGCAGCTTGGTCCCAGCGGGGGGCCAAGAGACCCAGTACTTC
CASSLVPAGGQETQYF
>NA|TRBJ2-3|TRBV5-1|TRBD1
TGCGCCAGCAGCTTGGGGGGGACAGGGTCAGATACGCAGTATTTT
CASSLGGTGSDTQYF
>NA|TRBJ2-1|TRBV19|TRBD2
TGTGCCAGTAGTCAATCTCTTGGACTAGCGGGGGGGCAAAGTGAGCAGTTCTTC
CASSQSLGLAGGQSEQFF
>NA|TRBJ2-7|TRBV6-1|TRBD2
TGTGCCAGCAGTGAAAATCTCCGGGGGGGCGTGGAGCAGTACTTC
CASSENLRGGVEQYF
>NA|TRBJ1-1|TRBV9|TRBD1
TGTGCCAGCAGCGTAGTAGGGGGCCTGAACACTGAAGCTTTCTTT
CASSVVGGLNTEAFF
>NA|TRBJ2-5|TRBV11-2|TRBD2
TGTGCCAGCAGCCCACTGAGGGGAGGGGAGACCCAGTACTTC
CASSPLRGGETQYF
>NA|TRBJ1-4|TRBV28|TRBD1
TGTGCCAGCAGTAACCAGGGGGCGCTTTTTGAAAAACTGTTTTTT
CASSNQGALFEKLFF
>NA|TRBJ1-6|TRBV2|NA
TGTGCCAACCTGAGGGACCCCGGGGGAAATTCACCCCTCCACTTT
CANLRDPGGNSPLHF
>NA|TRBJ2-5|TRBV9|TRBD2
TGTGCCAGCAGCGTAGGGCCTAGCGGGAACCAAGAGACCCAGTACTTC
CASSVGPSGNQETQYF
>few|TRBJ2-2|TRBV13|NA
TGTGCCAGCAGGCCAACAGGAAACACCGGGGAGCTGTTTTTT
CASRPTGNTGELFF